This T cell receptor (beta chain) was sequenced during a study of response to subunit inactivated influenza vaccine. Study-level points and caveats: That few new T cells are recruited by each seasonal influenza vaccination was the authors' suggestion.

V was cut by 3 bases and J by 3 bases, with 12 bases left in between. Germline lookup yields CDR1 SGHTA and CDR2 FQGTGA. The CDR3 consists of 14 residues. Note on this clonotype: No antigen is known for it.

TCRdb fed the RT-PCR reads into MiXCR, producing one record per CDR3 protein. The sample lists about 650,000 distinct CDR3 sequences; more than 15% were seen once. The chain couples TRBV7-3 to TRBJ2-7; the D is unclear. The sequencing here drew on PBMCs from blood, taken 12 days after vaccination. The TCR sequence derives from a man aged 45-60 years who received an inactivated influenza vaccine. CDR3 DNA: TGTGCCAGCAGCTTGGGCGGTACTCTCTACGAGCAGTACTTC. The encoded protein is CASSLGGTLYEQYF.